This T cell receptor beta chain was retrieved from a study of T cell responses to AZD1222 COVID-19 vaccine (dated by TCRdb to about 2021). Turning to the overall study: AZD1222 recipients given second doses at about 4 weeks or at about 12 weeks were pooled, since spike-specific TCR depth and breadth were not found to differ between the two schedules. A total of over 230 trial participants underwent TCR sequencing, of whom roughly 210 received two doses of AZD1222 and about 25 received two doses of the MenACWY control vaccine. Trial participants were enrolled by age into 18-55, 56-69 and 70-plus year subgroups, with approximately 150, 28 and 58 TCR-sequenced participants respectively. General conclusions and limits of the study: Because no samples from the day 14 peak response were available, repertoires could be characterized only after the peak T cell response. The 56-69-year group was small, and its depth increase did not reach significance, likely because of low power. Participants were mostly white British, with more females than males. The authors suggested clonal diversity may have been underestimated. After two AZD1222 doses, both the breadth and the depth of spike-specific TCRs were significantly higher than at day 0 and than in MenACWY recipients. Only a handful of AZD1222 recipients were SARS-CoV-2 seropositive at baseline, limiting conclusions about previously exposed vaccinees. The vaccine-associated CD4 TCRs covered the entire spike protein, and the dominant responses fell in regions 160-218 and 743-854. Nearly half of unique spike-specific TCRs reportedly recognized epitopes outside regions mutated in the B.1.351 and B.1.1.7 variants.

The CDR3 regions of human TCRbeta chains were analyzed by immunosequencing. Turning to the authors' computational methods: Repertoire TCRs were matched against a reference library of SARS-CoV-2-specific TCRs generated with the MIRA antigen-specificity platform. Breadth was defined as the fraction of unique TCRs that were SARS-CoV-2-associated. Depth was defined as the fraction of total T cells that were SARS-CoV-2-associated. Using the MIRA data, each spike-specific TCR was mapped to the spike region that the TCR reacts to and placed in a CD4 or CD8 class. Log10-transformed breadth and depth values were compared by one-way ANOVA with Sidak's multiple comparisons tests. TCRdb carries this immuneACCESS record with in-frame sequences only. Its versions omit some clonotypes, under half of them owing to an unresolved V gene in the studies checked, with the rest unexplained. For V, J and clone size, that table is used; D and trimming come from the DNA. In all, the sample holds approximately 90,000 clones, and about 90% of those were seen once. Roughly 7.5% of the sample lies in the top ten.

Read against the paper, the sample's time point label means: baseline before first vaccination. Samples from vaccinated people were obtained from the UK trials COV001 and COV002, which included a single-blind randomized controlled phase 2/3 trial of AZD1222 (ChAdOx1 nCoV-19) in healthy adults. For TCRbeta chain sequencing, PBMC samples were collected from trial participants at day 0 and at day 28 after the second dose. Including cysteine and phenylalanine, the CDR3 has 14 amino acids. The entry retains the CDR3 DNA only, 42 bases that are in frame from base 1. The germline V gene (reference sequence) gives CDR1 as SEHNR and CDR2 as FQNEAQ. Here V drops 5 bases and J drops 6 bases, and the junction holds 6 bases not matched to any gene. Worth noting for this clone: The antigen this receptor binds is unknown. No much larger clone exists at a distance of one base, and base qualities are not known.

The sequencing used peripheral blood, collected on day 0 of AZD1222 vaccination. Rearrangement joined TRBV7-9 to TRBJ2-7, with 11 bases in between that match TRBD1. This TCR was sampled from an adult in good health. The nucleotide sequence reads TGTGCCAGCAGCGTGGGACAGGGGGATAGCGAGCAGTACTTC. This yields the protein CASSVGQGDSEQYF. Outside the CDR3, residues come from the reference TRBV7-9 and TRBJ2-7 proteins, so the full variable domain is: DTGVSQNPRHKITKRGQNVTFRCDPISEHNRLYWYRQTLGQGPEFLTYFQNEAQLEKSRLLSDRFSAERPKGSFSTLEIQRTEQGDSAMYLCASSVGQGDSEQYFGPGTRLTVT.